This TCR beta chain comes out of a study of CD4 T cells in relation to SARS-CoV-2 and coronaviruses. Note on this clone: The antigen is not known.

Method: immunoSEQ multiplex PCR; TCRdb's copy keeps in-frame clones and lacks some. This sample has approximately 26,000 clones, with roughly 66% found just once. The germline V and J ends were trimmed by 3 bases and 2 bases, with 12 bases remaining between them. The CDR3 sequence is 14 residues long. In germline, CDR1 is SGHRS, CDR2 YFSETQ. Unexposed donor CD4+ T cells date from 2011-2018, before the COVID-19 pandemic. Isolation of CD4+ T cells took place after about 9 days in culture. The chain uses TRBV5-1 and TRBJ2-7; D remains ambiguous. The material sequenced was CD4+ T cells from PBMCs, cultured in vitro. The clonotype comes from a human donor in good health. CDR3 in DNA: TGCGCCAGCAGCTCCTTAAAATGGCCCTACGAGCAGTACTTC. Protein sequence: CASSSLKWPYEQYF.